This T cell receptor beta chain was found in a study of blood T cell repertoires in COVID-19. Whole-study context: Acute-phase and convalescent COVID-19 samples originated in the United States, Italy and Spain. In each case, the material was cDNA or gDNA derived from T cells, B-cell-depleted T cells, or PBMCs.

This CDR3 has 13 residues. CDR1 and CDR2 (germline): SNHLY, FYNNEI. J was trimmed by 5 bases and V by 8 bases; bases with no gene match: 8. This clone was observed a few times. Study processing details: Amplification of reference gene primers was used by the study to estimate nucleated cell counts. Assay used: immunoSEQ multiplex PCR; TCRdb lists only in-frame clones, some missing. V and J calls plus clone size are reproduced from that table; the DNA served to infer D and trimming. The sample has 240,000 or so clones, approximately 86% seen once. The sequence derives from a woman aged 70-85 years with active or convalescent COVID-19. Sample: peripheral blood. The V call is TRBV2, the J call TRBJ1-1; 7 bases agree with TRBD1. CDR3 bases: TGTGCCAGCTCGTGGCAGGGGGGAACTGAAGCTTTCTTT. This gives the protein CASSWQGGTEAFF. The entire variable domain, with the rest obtained from reference TRBV2 and TRBJ1-1, is as follows: EPEVTQTPSHQVTQMGQEVILRCVPISNHLYFYWYRQILGQKVEFLVSFYNNEISEKSEIFDDQFSVERPDGSNFTLKIRSTKLEDSAMYFCASSWQGGTEAFFGQGTRLTVV.